The 21 T cell receptor beta chains presented below share a single source sample, sequenced in a study of radiation and T cells in renal cell carcinoma. TCRdb's table, derived via immunoSEQ multiplex PCR, lists solely in-frame clones and lacks some. Of roughly 120,000 clones in the sample, approximately 78% are singletons; the top ten hold 1.5% to 2%. Sample time point: blood 2 weeks post-SBRT. As for treatment: 15 Gy SBRT to primary tumor, nephrectomy 4 weeks later. The specimen comprised blood, sampled from a patient whose treatment included radiotherapy and nephrectomy. These receptors were taken from a woman aged 60-75 years with renal cell carcinoma.

The chain links TRBV15 to TRBJ2-3, with TRBD1 as a possible D gene (5 bases). Germline values: CDR1 LNHNV, CDR2 YYDKDF (reference sequence). The CDR3 extends over 13 amino acids. The V gene lost 3 bases and the J gene lost 2 bases, with 6 bases spanning the gap. As DNA, the CDR3 is TGTGCCACCAGCAGGGGGCTCACAGATACGCAGTATTTT. Protein sequence: CATSRGLTDTQYF.

The rearrangement joins TRBV29-1 to TRBJ2-3, with D possibly matching TRBD2 (6 bases). Trimming stripped 8 bases from V and 3 bases from J, with 27 bases between. The length of the CDR3 is 17 residues. The germline V gene encodes CDR1 SQVTM and CDR2 ANQGSEA. Here the CDR3 reads CSTGSPGLQTGTDTQYF. In DNA, the CDR3 is TGCAGCACCGGAAGTCCGGGACTCCAGACGGGAACAGATACGCAGTATTTT.

The V and J genes are TRBV5-6 and TRBJ1-2; D gene ambiguous. Germline V gene data show CDR1 as SGHDT and CDR2 as YYEEEE. V was cut by 4 bases and J by 0 bases, with 10 bases left in between. The CDR3 covers 14 residues. The CDR3 loop reads CASSISGPNYGYTF. Here the CDR3 DNA reads TGTGCCAGCAGCATATCCGGGCCTAACTATGGCTACACCTTC.

The gene calls are TRBV19 and TRBJ2-1; the match to TRBD2 covers 12 bases. The CDR3 loop spans 15 amino acids. The germline V gene encodes CDR1 LNHDA and CDR2 SQIVND (reference sequence). J was trimmed by 8 bases and V by 5 bases; bases with no gene match: 7. The CDR3 bases are TGTGCCAGTAGTCTTCTAGCGGGAGGGGGGTATGAGCAGTTCTTC. This translates into CASSLLAGGGYEQFF.

V usage is TRBV20-1 and J usage is TRBJ1-2; D not certain. The germline CDR1 and CDR2 sequences are DFQATT and SNEGSKA (reference sequence). Trimming removed 6 bases from V and 4 bases from J, with 9 bases in between. This CDR3 region has 11 residues. The CDR3 DNA is TGCAGTGCCCCTAGCATCTATGGCTACACCTTC. Its protein product is CSAPSIYGYTF.

CDR3 DNA: TGTGCCATCAGTGAGTCGGAGATTAATAGCAATCAGCCCCAGCATTTT. This gives the protein CAISESEINSNQPQHF. The J gene is TRBJ1-5, the V gene TRBV10-3; D unresolved. The CDR3 covers 16 residues. CDR1 is ENHRY, CDR2 SYGVKD, per germline. Between the trimmed V and J ends, which lost 0 bases and 0 bases, there was a span of 9 bases.

J is TRBJ2-7 and V is TRBV5-4; D is ambiguous. Per the germline V gene, CDR1 is SGHNT and CDR2 is YYREEE (reference sequence). The CDR3 loop spans 13 amino acids. The germline V and J ends were trimmed by 10 bases and 1 base, with 15 bases remaining between them. The CDR3 nucleotides read TGTGCCGCAGGTTACTCTTGGTCCTACGAGCAGTACTTC. Amino acid sequence: CAAGYSWSYEQYF.

This rearrangement joins TRBV5-4 to TRBJ1-2, with unresolved D. V gave up 0 bases and J gave up 8 bases, with 8 bases separating them. The germline gives CDR1 SGHNT, CDR2 YYREEE (reference sequence). The CDR3 is made up of 12 amino acids. The CDR3 DNA is TGTGCCAGCAGCTTGGTTCTGGGCGGCTACACCTTC. This sequence encodes CASSLVLGGYTF.

J is TRBJ2-2 and V is TRBV27; 11 positions agree with TRBD2. Germline trimming cut 6 bases from V and 5 bases from J; bases unmatched to any gene: 8. The CDR3 is 16 amino acids. Germline CDR1 is MNHEY and CDR2 is SMNVEV (reference sequence). CDR3 sequence reads: CASSPIAGGPTGELFF. In DNA, the CDR3 is TGTGCCAGCAGCCCCATAGCGGGAGGGCCAACCGGGGAGCTGTTTTTT.

The J gene is TRBJ1-1, the V gene TRBV27; tentative D call: TRBD1 (6 bases). The CDR3 totals 13 residues. Germline CDR1 and CDR2: MNHEY and SMNVEV (reference sequence). Trimming removed 4 bases from V and 5 bases from J, with 11 bases in between. In nucleotides, the CDR3 is TGTGCCAGCAGTTCCTATACAGGGACTGAAGCTTTCTTT. Translation: CASSSYTGTEAFF.

The chain uses TRBV27 and TRBJ2-1, with D hard to call. The CDR3 contains 15 residues. Trimming pared 6 bases from V and 0 bases from J, leaving 12 bases between. Germline lookup yields CDR1 MNHEY and CDR2 SMNVEV (reference sequence). CDR3 in DNA: TGTGCCAGCAGCCCCTCGAGGAGCTCCTACAATGAGCAGTTCTTC. Residues: CASSPSRSSYNEQFF.

This clone was counted at least ten times. The genes are TRBV2 and TRBJ1-2; possible D gene TRBD1, 5 bases. V was trimmed by 3 bases and J by 4 bases, leaving 9 bases between them. CDR1 is SNHLY, CDR2 FYNNEI, per germline. This CDR3 region has 13 residues. The CDR3: CASSDKGAYGYTF. Written as DNA, the CDR3 is TGTGCCAGCAGTGATAAAGGGGCCTATGGCTACACCTTC. The full variable domain, its missing parts supplied by reference TRBV2 and TRBJ1-2, is EPEVTQTPSHQVTQMGQEVILRCVPISNHLYFYWYRQILGQKVEFLVSFYNNEISEKSEIFDDQFSVERPDGSNFTLKIRSTKLEDSAMYFCASSDKGAYGYTFGSGTRLTVV.

The gene calls are TRBV9 and TRBJ1-5; D is unresolved. CDR3 length equals 14 residues. V shed 0 bases and J shed 5 bases, with 9 bases lying between them. Per the germline V gene, CDR1 is SGDLS and CDR2 is YYNGEE. In DNA, the CDR3 is TGTGCCAGCAGCGTAGGGGCCGATGATCAGCCCCAGCATTTT. This sequence encodes CASSVGADDQPQHF.

The chain is built from TRBV7-2 and TRBJ2-7; D might be TRBD2 (7 bases). There are 13 residues in the CDR3. Trimming took 4 bases from V and 7 from J, leaving 14 bases between them. The germline CDR1 and CDR2 sequences are SGHTA and FQGNSA. The CDR3 DNA reads as TGTGCCAGCAGCTCCAGGACTAGGGGGGAGCAGTACTTC. It translates to CASSSRTRGEQYF.

The chain recombines TRBV27 with TRBJ1-2, with a tentative D call TRBD1 (6 bases). Germline V gives CDR1 MNHEY, CDR2 SMNVEV (reference sequence). CDR3 size: 15 residues. V lost 6 bases and J lost 0, with 14 bases in between. The CDR3 DNA is TGTGCCAGCAGCTTCGTTACAGGGTCTAACTATGGCTACACCTTC. It translates to CASSFVTGSNYGYTF.

The chain couples TRBV5-1 to TRBJ2-7; D is possibly TRBD1 (6 bases). The CDR3 has 15 residues. CDR1 and CDR2 (germline): SGHRS, YFSETQ. With 4 bases removed from V and 6 bases from J, the gap between germline ends came to 20 bases. The CDR3 DNA reads TGCGCCAGCAGCCCGGGTTGGACAGCCCTTCCCGAGCAGTACTTC. Its translation is CASSPGWTALPEQYF. Together with reference TRBV5-1 and TRBJ2-7, the CDR3 gives the full variable domain: KAGVTQTPRYLIKTRGQQVTLSCSPISGHRSVSWYQQTPGQGLQFLFEYFSETQRNKGNFPGRFSGRQFSNSRSEMNVSTLELGDSALYLCASSPGWTALPEQYFGPGTRLTVT.

The chain carries TRBV28 and TRBJ1-1, with D unresolved. Germline loops: CDR1 MDHEN, CDR2 SYDVKM. The CDR3 length is 12 residues. The V and J ends lost 9 bases and 6 bases respectively, with 14 bases between them. CDR3 DNA sequence: TGTGCCAGTTCCCTGGTGGTCCCTGAAGCTTTCTTT. Translation gives CASSLVVPEAFF.

The genes are TRBV4-2 and TRBJ1-3; possibly TRBD1 for D (5 bases). The length of the CDR3 is 16 residues. V lost 0 bases and J 4 bases, leaving 13 bases between the germline ends. Germline V gene data show CDR1 as LGHNA and CDR2 as YNFKEQ. This chain's CDR3 is CASSQDSGGLGNTIYF. The CDR3 region has the DNA TGTGCCAGCAGCCAAGATAGTGGGGGTTTGGGAAACACCATATATTTT.

The V gene is TRBV28, the J gene TRBJ1-1; 7 bases line up with TRBD1. V trimming: 8 bases; J trimming: 1 base; junction bases outside the gene matches: 4. The CDR3 is made up of 13 amino acids. Per the germline V gene, CDR1 is MDHEN and CDR2 is SYDVKM. The CDR3 sequence is CASYRGENTEAFF. CDR3 nucleotide sequence: TGTGCCAGCTACAGGGGAGAGAACACTGAAGCTTTCTTT.

The chain joins TRBV10-1 to TRBJ1-1, with D tentatively TRBD1 (6 bases). V lost 4 bases and J 4 bases, leaving 16 bases between the germline ends. This CDR3 is 15 amino acids long. From germline, CDR1 is WNHNN and CDR2 SYGVQD (reference sequence). The CDR3 reads CASSASTGKATEAFF. The CDR3 DNA reads TGCGCCAGCAGTGCCTCAACAGGGAAGGCCACTGAAGCTTTCTTT.

CDR3 protein: CASSLSLQGGGDTEAFF. The CDR3 DNA is TGTGCCAGCAGTTTATCCCTACAGGGGGGGGGAGACACTGAAGCTTTCTTT. The chain recombines TRBV28 with TRBJ1-1; 8 bases are a match to TRBD1. V trimming: 1 base; J trimming: 3 bases; junction bases outside the gene matches: 10. Germline values: CDR1 MDHEN, CDR2 SYDVKM. The length of the CDR3 is 17 residues.